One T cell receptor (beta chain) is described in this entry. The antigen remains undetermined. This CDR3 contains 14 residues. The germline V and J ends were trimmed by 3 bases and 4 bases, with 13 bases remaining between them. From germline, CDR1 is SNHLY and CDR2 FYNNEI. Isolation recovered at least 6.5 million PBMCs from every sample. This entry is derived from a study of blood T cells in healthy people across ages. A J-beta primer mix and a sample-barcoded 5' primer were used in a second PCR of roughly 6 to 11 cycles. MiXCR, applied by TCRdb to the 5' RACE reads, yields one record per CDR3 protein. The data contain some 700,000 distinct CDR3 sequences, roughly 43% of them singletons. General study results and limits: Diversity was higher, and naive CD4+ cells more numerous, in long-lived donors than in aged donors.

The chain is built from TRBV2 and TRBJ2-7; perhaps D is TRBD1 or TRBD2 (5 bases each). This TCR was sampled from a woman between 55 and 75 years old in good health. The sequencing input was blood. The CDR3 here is CASSEGTDPYEQYF. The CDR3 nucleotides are TGTGCCAGCAGTGAGGGGACGGATCCATACGAGCAGTACTTC.